This T cell receptor beta chain was recorded in a study of blood T cell repertoires in COVID-19. Profiling relied on immunoSEQ multiplex PCR, and the TCRdb table lists in-frame clones only, not all of them. The table includes over 150,000 clones, roughly 83% detected once. This clonotype was obtained from a young man with active or convalescent COVID-19. The material sequenced was peripheral blood.

Here the CDR3 DNA reads TGTGCCAGCAGTTCCACAGGGGAAGGCGGAAACACCATATATTTT. It codes for CASSSTGEGGNTIYF. This rearrangement joins TRBV6-6 to TRBJ1-3; 7 nucleotides line up with TRBD1. The CDR3 spans 15 residues. Trimming cost V 4 bases and J 4 bases; bases outside gene matches: 7. Germline CDR1 and CDR2: MNHNY and SVGAGI (reference sequence).